Listed below are T cell receptor beta chains from one sample, sequenced in a study of blood T cell repertoires in COVID-19. Assay: immunoSEQ multiplex PCR; the TCRdb copy retains only in-frame clones and omits some. The table has over 250,000 clones, 70% to 90% seen once; the top ten hold approximately 11%. The sample consisted of peripheral blood. The receptors here all came from a woman aged 70 to 79 with acute or convalescent COVID-19. The CDR3 runs from the conserved cysteine through the conserved F or W. A D gene is named only where the DNA matches it firmly. Clone sizes are given selectively: once, few, many, or a class where the clone is expanded.

. | TRBJ1-5 | TRBV6-6 | . | CASSDGRVWNNQPQHF | TGTGCCAGCAGCGACGGGAGGGTCTGGAACAATCAGCCCCAGCATTTT
. | TRBJ2-5 | TRBV19 | . | CASKDGAQGETQYF | TGTGCCAGTAAAGATGGGGCCCAGGGAGAGACCCAGTACTTC
. | TRBJ1-5 | TRBV7-9 | TRBD1 | CASSGDRGVGQPQHF | TGTGCCAGCAGCGGGGACAGGGGAGTAGGACAGCCCCAGCATTTT
. | TRBJ1-2 | TRBV12-5 | . | CASGLVQVDTF | TGTGCTAGTGGTTTGGTACAGGTAGACACCTTC
. | TRBJ2-3 | TRBV28 | . | CASSPFRGTDTQYF | TGTGCCAGCAGCCCTTTCAGGGGTACGGATACGCAGTATTTT
once | TRBJ1-2 | TRBV7-9 | . | CASSLNGELNGYTF | TGTGCCAGCAGCTTAAACGGGGAGTTGAATGGCTACACCTTC
. | TRBJ1-1 | TRBV29-1 | TRBD1 | CSVGGTVANTEAFF | TGCAGCGTTGGGGGGACAGTGGCGAACACTGAAGCTTTCTTT
. | TRBJ2-1 | TRBV10-3 | . | CAIGSAAVNEQFF | TGTGCCATCGGCAGCGCAGCGGTAAATGAGCAGTTCTTC
. | TRBJ1-2 | TRBV27 | TRBD1 | CASSWSGQGGGYGYTF | TGTGCCAGCAGTTGGTCTGGACAGGGAGGGGGCTATGGCTACACCTTC
. | TRBJ1-5 | TRBV6-5 | . | CASSRQRNSNQPQHF | TGTGCCAGCAGTCGCCAGAGGAATAGCAATCAGCCCCAGCATTTT
. | TRBJ2-7 | TRBV18 | . | CASSPPDYYYEQYF | TGTGCCAGCTCCCCGCCAGACTATTACTACGAGCAGTACTTC
. | TRBJ2-7 | TRBV15 | TRBD1 | CATSFRQGAVDEQYF | TGTGCCACCAGCTTTCGACAGGGGGCGGTGGACGAGCAGTACTTC
. | TRBJ2-1 | TRBV7-9 | TRBD2 | CASSSILAGNLYNEQFF | TGTGCCAGCAGCTCTATTCTAGCGGGGAACCTCTACAATGAGCAGTTCTTC
. | TRBJ2-7 | TRBV5-1 | . | CASSTGSSYEQYF | TGCGCCAGCAGCACAGGGAGTTCCTACGAGCAGTACTTC
. | TRBJ1-2 | TRBV12-3/TRBV12-4 | TRBD1 | CASSGQGGNGYTF | TGTGCCAGCAGCGGACAGGGAGGTAATGGCTACACCTTC
. | TRBJ2-1 | TRBV4-1 | . | CASRQGLGILRDEQFF | TGCGCCAGCAGACAAGGGCTCGGGATCTTGAGAGATGAGCAGTTCTTC
once | TRBJ2-2 | TRBV6-6 | TRBD2 | CASSSGGGTGELFF | TGTGCCAGCAGTAGCGGGGGCGGCACCGGGGAGCTGTTTTTT
. | TRBJ2-7 | TRBV12-5 | TRBD2 | CASGRGDEQYF | TGTGCTAGTGGCCGGGGGGACGAGCAGTACTTC
. | TRBJ2-2 | TRBV28 | . | CASISTGRSGVVAGELFF | TGTGCCAGCATTTCGACCGGAAGATCGGGGGTAGTGGCCGGGGAGCTGTTTTTT
. | TRBJ1-5 | TRBV28 | . | CASSSGGGSQPQHF | TGTGCCAGCAGCTCGGGGGGGGGCAGTCAGCCCCAGCATTTT
. | TRBJ2-1 | TRBV7-2 | . | CASSYPPGPRGEQFF | TGTGCCAGCAGCTACCCGCCGGGGCCCAGGGGTGAGCAGTTCTTC
. | TRBJ2-1 | TRBV6-5 | . | CASSYSRPPYNEQFF | TGTGCCAGCAGTTACTCGCGTCCCCCCTACAATGAGCAGTTCTTC
. | TRBJ2-1 | TRBV5-1 | . | CASSGEGGTYWDEQFF | TGCGCCAGCAGCGGGGAGGGGGGAACGTACTGGGATGAGCAGTTCTTC
. | TRBJ1-4 | TRBV4-1 | . | CASSWTVEKLFF | TGCGCCAGCAGCTGGACAGTCGAAAAACTGTTTTTT
. | TRBJ1-4 | TRBV4-2 | TRBD1 | CASSQTQGTGNEKLFF | TGTGCCAGCAGCCAGACTCAGGGGACAGGGAACGAAAAACTGTTTTTT
. | TRBJ1-1 | TRBV19 | . | CASSMGTGRNQKSTEAFF | TGTGCCAGTAGTATGGGTACAGGGCGGAATCAAAAGAGTACTGAAGCTTTCTTT
. | TRBJ1-2 | TRBV11-2 | . | CASRPLTVFYGYTF | TGTGCCAGCAGACCCTTAACGGTCTTCTATGGCTACACCTTC
. | TRBJ2-7 | TRBV20-1 | . | CSARQGYEQYF | TGCAGTGCTAGACAGGGTTACGAGCAGTACTTC
. | TRBJ2-7 | TRBV3-1/TRBV3-2 | TRBD2 | CASSPTGLDHWEQYF | TGTGCCAGCAGCCCGACGGGACTAGACCACTGGGAGCAGTACTTC
. | TRBJ1-5 | TRBV3-1/TRBV3-2 | TRBD1 | CASSPGQANQPQHF | TGTGCCAGCAGCCCGGGACAGGCGAATCAGCCCCAGCATTTT
. | TRBJ1-1 | TRBV19 | TRBD1 | CASSISGGATVNTEAFF | TGTGCCAGTAGTATCTCAGGGGGCGCGACGGTGAACACTGAAGCTTTCTTT
. | TRBJ2-2 | TRBV30 | TRBD2 | CACSKAGGLSTGELFF | TGTGCCTGTTCAAAAGCGGGGGGGTTGAGTACCGGGGAGCTGTTTTTT
. | TRBJ2-1 | TRBV4-2 | TRBD1 | CASSHADRGQGNEQFF | TGTGCCAGCAGCCATGCTGACAGGGGGCAGGGGAATGAGCAGTTCTTC
. | TRBJ1-1 | TRBV20-1 | TRBD1 | CSATKGAGAFF | TGCAGTGCTACTAAGGGGGCAGGAGCTTTCTTT
. | TRBJ2-5 | TRBV19 | TRBD2 | CASSTSLTSGGQETQYF | TGTGCCAGTAGTACCTCCCTGACTAGCGGGGGGCAGGAGACCCAGTACTTC
. | TRBJ2-2 | TRBV7-8 | . | CASSPLGGRTGELFF | TGTGCCAGCAGTCCTCTCGGGGGGCGGACCGGGGAGCTGTTTTTT
. | TRBJ2-3 | TRBV7-2 | TRBD2 | CASSLEAGGSYTQYF | TGTGCCAGCAGCTTAGAGGCGGGGGGGTCCTATACGCAGTATTTT
. | TRBJ2-3 | TRBV29-1 | . | CSGGGQLAGLTDTQYF | TGCAGCGGTGGGGGCCAACTGGCAGGACTCACAGATACGCAGTATTTT
. | TRBJ2-3 | TRBV4-2 | TRBD1 | CASSSRGQGIADTQYF | TGTGCCAGCAGTTCCCGGGGACAGGGGATAGCAGATACGCAGTATTTT
. | TRBJ2-1 | TRBV18 | . | CASSPLRQSNNEQFF | TGTGCCAGCTCACCACTGCGACAGAGTAACAATGAGCAGTTCTTC
. | TRBJ2-1 | TRBV10-3 | TRBD2 | CAISGRLAVANEQFF | TGTGCCATCAGTGGACGGCTAGCGGTCGCCAATGAGCAGTTCTTC
. | TRBJ1-1 | TRBV3-1/TRBV3-2 | . | CASSAGANTEAFF | TGTGCCAGCAGCGCAGGGGCTAACACTGAAGCTTTCTTT
. | TRBJ1-1 | TRBV6-5 | TRBD1 | CASLYPGTGEAFF | TGTGCCAGCCTCTATCCCGGGACAGGTGAAGCTTTCTTT